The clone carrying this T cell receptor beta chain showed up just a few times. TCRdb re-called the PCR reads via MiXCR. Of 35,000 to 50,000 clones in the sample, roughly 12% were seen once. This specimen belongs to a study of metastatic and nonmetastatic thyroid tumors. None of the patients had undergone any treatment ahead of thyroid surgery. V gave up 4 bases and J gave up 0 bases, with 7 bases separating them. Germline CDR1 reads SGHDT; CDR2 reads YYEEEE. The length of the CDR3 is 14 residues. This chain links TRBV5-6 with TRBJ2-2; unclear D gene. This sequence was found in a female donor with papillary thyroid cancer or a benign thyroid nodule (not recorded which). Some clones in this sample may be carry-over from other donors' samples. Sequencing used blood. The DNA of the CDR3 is TGTGCCAGCAGCGACGGCCCGAACACCGGGGAGCTGTTTTTT. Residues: CASSDGPNTGELFF.